The source of this T cell receptor (beta chain) is a study of blood T cell repertoires in COVID-19. Individuals aged about 18 to 89 years were recruited from some 26 US areas. Researchers sorted participants into cohorts using their self-reported clinical history. V shed 8 bases and J shed 2 bases, with 10 bases lying between them. The CDR3 contains 12 residues. The V gene's germline CDR1 is MNHNS and CDR2 SASEGT. Some clones are missing from TCRdb's copy, which holds only in-frame ones; the method was immunoSEQ multiplex PCR. The sample comprises around 320,000 clones, 90% of which are singletons, and 3.9% rests with the top ten.

The chain is built from TRBV6-1 and TRBJ2-7; a weak D match, TRBD2 (6 bases). Source material: PBMCs or T cells enriched from blood (not recorded which). This sequence was found in a woman in her 30s who had been exposed to COVID-19. The CDR3 DNA reads as TGTGCCAGCCGGTGGAGGGCCTACGAGCAGTACTTC. Its protein product is CASRWRAYEQYF.